The subject of this entry is one TCR beta chain. This specimen belongs to a study of blood T cell repertoires in COVID-19. Whole-study context: Material from acute and convalescent COVID-19 was sourced from the United States, Italy and Spain. Sources were T cells, B-cell-depleted T cells, or PBMCs; the material itself was cDNA or gDNA.

Looked up from germline, CDR1 is SEHNR and CDR2 is FQNEAQ (reference sequence). The CDR3 sequence is 19 residues long. V was pared by 3 bases and J by 0 bases, with 18 bases between. Clones were sequenced by immunoSEQ multiplex PCR, and TCRdb holds only the in-frame ones, with some missing. In the table there are about 150,000 clones, about four fifths of which are singletons. The TCR originated in a woman aged 80 or over with acute or convalescent COVID-19. Sequencing input: peripheral blood. The chain links TRBV7-9 to TRBJ2-6; no definite D call. CDR3 region: CASSFLGLSGYSGANVLTF. The DNA for the CDR3 is TGTGCCAGCAGCTTTCTAGGTTTGTCCGGATACTCTGGGGCCAACGTCCTGACTTTC.